Following are 3 T cell receptor beta chains from one sample sequenced in a study of shared clonotypes between healthy human individuals. CD45RO-negative cells were positively selected for CCR7, leaving out terminally differentiated effector memory CD45RA+ cells. Libraries were prepared by immunoSEQ multiplex PCR; TCRdb keeps only in-frame clonotypes and omits some of them. The profile shows around 1.9 million clones, approximately 94% of them singletons. The specimen was naive CD8+ T cells from PBMCs. Receptor source: a man younger than 35 in good health. Some clones in this sample may be carry-over from other donors' samples.

Comments on this clone: Additional DNA sequences in this sample encode the identical CDR3. This chain joins TRBV19 and TRBJ2-1; D ambiguous. Germline CDR1 LNHDA, CDR2 SQIVND (reference sequence). This CDR3 contains 13 residues. Trimming shortened V by 6 bases and J by 0 bases, and 6 bases separated the two germline ends. DNA for the CDR3: TGTGCCAGTAGATATGGCTCCTACAATGAGCAGTTCTTC. It specifies CASRYGSYNEQFF.

CDR3 sequence (DNA): TGTGCCAGCAGCCAACAACAAGCCAAAAACATTCAGTACTTC. Translated, it gives CASSQQQAKNIQYF. The V and J genes are TRBV28 and TRBJ2-4; D gene uncertain. The CDR3 covers 14 residues. The V gene's germline CDR1 is MDHEN and CDR2 SYDVKM. V was cut by 6 bases and J by 0 bases, with 9 bases left in between.

The chain carries TRBV27 and TRBJ2-7; 14 positions agree with TRBD2. CDR1 and CDR2 (germline): MNHEY, SMNVEV (reference sequence). V shed 6 bases, J shed 6 bases, and the junction held 10 bases outside the gene matches. The CDR3 extends over 16 amino acids. CDR3 protein: CASSEFPGLAGVEQYF. CDR3 nucleotide sequence: TGTGCCAGCAGCGAATTCCCGGGACTAGCGGGAGTCGAGCAGTACTTC.